A single sample gave rise to the 15 T cell receptor beta chains below, sequenced in a study of human T cells and chemical hapten exposure. Time point described: pre-sensitization, week 0. Sample treatment: therapeutic diphenylcyclopropenone sensitization with weekly scalp DPC. Each CDR3 protein is one row after TCRdb ran MiXCR on the RACE reads. The sample shows around 380,000 distinct CDR3 sequences, over 5% of them seen only once. The material sequenced was whole blood, taken in connection with sensitization to the hapten diphenylcyclopropenone (DPC). The source of these receptors is a woman in her late teens or twenties with alopecia areata. Some clones in this sample may be carry-over from other donors' samples.

The J gene is TRBJ1-4, the V gene TRBV6-5; D not resolved. This CDR3 contains 15 residues. Germline CDR1 MNHEY, CDR2 SVGAGI. The V gene lost 0 bases and the J gene lost 8 bases, with 13 bases spanning the gap. CDR3 coding DNA: TGTGCCAGCAGTTACTCTAGGGCGGGTGGGGAAAAACTGTTTTTT. Encoded protein: CASSYSRAGGEKLFF.

This clonotype has at least ten counts. J is TRBJ2-2 and V is TRBV4-3; maybe TRBD2 (7 bases). The CDR3 extends over 16 amino acids. The V gene lost 4 bases and the J gene lost 4 bases, with 16 bases spanning the gap. The germline CDR1 and CDR2 sequences are LGHNA and YSLEER. CDR3 nucleotides: TGCGCCAGCAGCCGGAGTAGGCGGGGGCGCACCGGGGAGCTGTTTTTT. This translates into CASSRSRRGRTGELFF.

The chain combines TRBV28 with TRBJ1-6; D unresolved. The CDR3 length is 14 residues. V lost 3 bases and J lost 12, with 15 bases in between. The germline gives CDR1 MDHEN, CDR2 SYDVKM. The CDR3 DNA reads as TGTGCCAGCAGTTTGGAGGTTTTAAGAGGACCCCTCCACTTT. It codes for CASSLEVLRGPLHF.

CDR3: CASSSEWGTEAFF. Here the CDR3 DNA reads TGTGCCAGCTCATCCGAGTGGGGCACTGAAGCTTTCTTT. This sequence joins TRBV18 and TRBJ1-1; D not certain. This CDR3 has 13 residues. V was pared by 5 bases and J by 4 bases, with 11 bases between. The germline V gene has CDR1 KGHSH and CDR2 LQKENI.

The chain joins TRBV2 to TRBJ2-7; no clear D gene. V dropped 5 bases and J dropped 3 bases, with 8 bases sitting between them. Germline V gene lookup returns CDR1 SNHLY and CDR2 FYNNEI. There are 12 residues in the CDR3. The CDR3 coding sequence is TGTGCCAGCAGTTCAAAGGGCTACGAGCAGTACTTC. It codes for CASSSKGYEQYF.

This clonotype has only a few counts. The gene calls are TRBV7-3 and TRBJ2-3; possible D gene TRBD2, 6 bases. Germline CDR1 is SGHTA and CDR2 is FQGTGA. The CDR3 is 17 amino acids. Deletions cut 4 bases from V and 2 bases from J, with 19 bases between. The CDR3: CASSSSLRGSITDTQYF. CDR3 nucleotide sequence: TGTGCCAGCAGCTCAAGTCTGCGGGGATCCATCACAGATACGCAGTATTTT.

In this sample, this clonotype turned up a few times. V and J are TRBV5-1 and TRBJ2-7, with TRBD1 identical over 7 bases. V dropped 5 bases and J dropped 7; count of bases not matched to a gene: 18. The germline V gene has CDR1 SGHRS and CDR2 YFSETQ. The CDR3 loop spans 16 amino acids. CDR3 nucleotides: TGCGCCAGCAGTCTAGAACCCCGACAGGGCGGTGGGGAGCAGTACTTC. This sequence encodes CASSLEPRQGGGEQYF.

The genes are TRBV28 and TRBJ1-2; weak D call: TRBD1 (5 bases). The germline CDR1 and CDR2 sequences are MDHEN and SYDVKM. V was clipped by 9 bases and J by 10 bases, with 15 bases between them. This CDR3 comprises 11 residues. CDR3 nucleotide sequence: TGTGCCAGTTTAAATCAGGGTGTCTACACCTTC. Translating it yields CASLNQGVYTF.

In its sample, this clonotype was seen many times. The chain carries TRBV29-1 and TRBJ1-3; 8 nucleotides match TRBD1. The CDR3 totals 14 residues. The trim removed 2 bases at V and 3 bases at J, leaving 3 bases unmatched. Germline V gives CDR1 SQVTM, CDR2 ANQGSEA. CDR3 region: CSVETGGIGNTIYF. CDR3 nucleotides: TGCAGCGTTGAAACAGGGGGTATTGGAAACACCATATATTTT.

Only one count was recorded for this clonotype. The chain links TRBV12-3 or TRBV12-4 to TRBJ2-5; 11 bases match TRBD2. V trimming: 5 bases; J trimming: 2 bases; junction bases outside the gene matches: 4. CDR3 size: 15 residues. The CDR3 region has the DNA TGTGCCAGCAGTGGTAGCGGGGGGGTGCAAGAGACCCAGTACTTC. Protein product: CASSGSGGVQETQYF.

This clonotype was counted at least ten times. V gene TRBV4-1 combines with J gene TRBJ2-3; 11 bases agree with TRBD2. After removal of 3 bases from V and 0 bases from J, the junction contained 5 bases not matched to a gene. Germline V gene lookup returns CDR1 MGHRA and CDR2 YSYEKL. The CDR3 has 17 residues. The CDR3 region is CASSHNSGGASTDTQYF. The CDR3 nucleotides are TGCGCCAGCAGCCATAATAGCGGGGGGGCTAGCACAGATACGCAGTATTTT.

This clonotype has just a few counts. This sequence joins TRBV28 and TRBJ1-2, with D unresolved. CDR1 is MDHEN, CDR2 SYDVKM, per germline. CDR3 length equals 15 residues. Trimming pared 1 base from V and 5 bases from J, leaving 14 bases between. The CDR3 loop is CASSLFTIGEYGYTF. CDR3 nucleotides: TGTGCCAGCAGTTTATTCACGATTGGGGAGTATGGCTACACCTTC.

The rearrangement links TRBV5-1 to TRBJ2-2; weak D call: TRBD1 (7 bases). There are 14 residues in the CDR3. Looked up from germline, CDR1 is SGHRS and CDR2 is YFSETQ. V lost 7 bases, J lost 3 bases, and 13 bases lay in between. CDR3: CASLEGADTGELFF. CDR3 sequence (DNA): TGCGCCAGCTTGGAGGGGGCAGACACCGGGGAGCTGTTTTTT.

The V call is TRBV28, the J call TRBJ1-1; no reliable D call. Trimming cost V 5 bases and J 4 bases, with 8 bases left between them. CDR3 size: 12 residues. CDR1 is MDHEN and CDR2 is SYDVKM in the germline V gene. CDR3 nucleotides: TGTGCCAGCAGTCCCCTTCCCACTGAAGCTTTCTTT. Amino acid sequence: CASSPLPTEAFF.

The chain employs TRBV6-6 and TRBJ2-7; D tentatively fits TRBD1 or TRBD2 (7 bases each). V gave up 7 bases and J gave up 7 bases, with 20 bases separating them. This CDR3 is built from 14 residues. Germline CDR1 is MNHNY and CDR2 is SVGAGI (reference sequence). The CDR3 loop reads CASTSPRGRGEQYF. As DNA, the CDR3 is TGTGCCAGCACCTCCCCCAGGGGGAGGGGGGAGCAGTACTTC.